These 15 T cell receptor beta chains share one sample of origin, sequenced in a study of cytomegalovirus exposure and HLA in healthy donors. With 60 Vbeta and 13 Jbeta primers, the PCR was carried out. Some clones are missing from TCRdb's copy, which holds only in-frame ones; the method was immunoSEQ multiplex PCR. The table records about 94,000 clones, more than 65% of them present only once. The sample comprised PBMCs. These receptors originate from a human donor in good health.

The CDR3: CASSISDNEQFF. As DNA, the CDR3 is TGTGCCAGTAGTATATCCGACAATGAGCAGTTCTTC. The rearrangement joins TRBV19 to TRBJ2-1; D is uncertain. V lost 2 bases and J 5 bases, leaving 4 bases between the germline ends. Germline assignment: CDR1 LNHDA and CDR2 SQIVND (reference sequence). This CDR3 spans 12 amino acids.

The chain combines TRBV7-2 with TRBJ2-2, with a tentative D call TRBD2 (6 bases). The CDR3 runs to 15 residues. Trimming removed 3 bases at V and 2 bases at J, with 10 bases between. The germline CDR1 and CDR2 sequences are SGHTA and FQGNSA. CDR3 coding DNA: TGTGCCAGCAGCTTTGGAGGGATAAACACCGGGGAGCTGTTTTTT. This gives the protein CASSFGGINTGELFF.

The rearrangement joins TRBV7-2 to TRBJ2-2; D perhaps matches TRBD1 (6 bases). V was trimmed by 1 base and J by 4 bases, leaving 7 bases between them. Germline V gene sequence: CDR1 SGHTA, CDR2 FQGNSA. The CDR3 consists of 14 residues. The CDR3 DNA reads as TGTGCCAGCAGCTTAGTACAGGGCACCGGGGAGCTGTTTTTT. Translated: CASSLVQGTGELFF. Full variable domain (rest looked up from reference TRBV7-2 and TRBJ2-2): GAGVSQSPSNKVTEKGKDVELRCDPISGHTALYWYRQSLGQGLEFLIYFQGNSAPDKSGLPSDRFSAERTGGSVSTLTIQRTQQEDSAVYLCASSLVQGTGELFFGEGSRLTVL.

The chain uses TRBV7-3 and TRBJ2-3, with 7 nucleotides matching TRBD2. Germline V gives CDR1 SGHTA, CDR2 FQGTGA. This CDR3 has 15 residues. V lost 0 bases to trimming and J lost 2 bases; unmatched junction nucleotides: 2. The CDR3 DNA sequence: TGTGCCAGCAGCTTAACCGGGGGGTTCACAGATACGCAGTATTTT. Residues: CASSLTGGFTDTQYF.

The chain couples TRBV29-1 to TRBJ2-3, with 7 bases that match TRBD2. Germline CDR1 SQVTM, CDR2 ANQGSEA. The CDR3 extends over 12 amino acids. Germline trimming cut 6 bases from V and 4 bases from J; bases unmatched to any gene: 4. This chain's CDR3 is CSVRAGPDTQYF. The CDR3 DNA follows: TGCAGCGTACGAGCGGGGCCAGATACGCAGTATTTT.

This clone has only one observation. V usage is TRBV7-9 and J usage is TRBJ1-5, with a weak D call TRBD1 (6 bases). Germline V lookup: CDR1 SEHNR, CDR2 FQNEAQ (reference sequence). V was shortened by 6 bases and J by 1 base, with 16 bases between the two germline ends. The CDR3 length is 16 residues. The CDR3 bases are TGTGCCAGCAGTCAGGGGTCAGGGCACAGCAATCAGCCCCAGCATTTT. Protein: CASSQGSGHSNQPQHF.

CDR3 DNA sequence: TGTGCCAGCAGTTTCCCGGGGAGCACAGATACGCAGTATTTT. Translated, it gives CASSFPGSTDTQYF. The chain carries TRBV27 and TRBJ2-3; possibly TRBD2 for D (5 bases). Per germline, CDR1 MNHEY and CDR2 SMNVEV (reference sequence). Trimming took 3 bases from V and 0 from J, leaving 7 bases between them. The CDR3 runs to 14 residues.

This clone was seen more than once but under ten times. The chain carries TRBV6-5 and TRBJ1-1; D not certain. Germline loops: CDR1 MNHEY, CDR2 SVGAGI. CDR3 length equals 14 residues. The V and J ends lost 2 bases and 4 bases respectively, with 11 bases between them. For the CDR3, the DNA is TGTGCCAGCAGTTACAGGCGGGGAGCCACTGAAGCTTTCTTT. Protein product: CASSYRRGATEAFF.

The gene calls are TRBV19 and TRBJ2-5; 9 bases agree with TRBD2. Germline values: CDR1 LNHDA, CDR2 SQIVND (reference sequence). V lost 1 base to trimming and J lost 4 bases; unmatched junction nucleotides: 4. The CDR3 sequence is 15 residues long. The CDR3 sequence: CASSIGLAGPETQYF. CDR3 DNA sequence: TGTGCCAGTAGTATAGGTCTAGCGGGGCCAGAGACCCAGTACTTC.

This chain connects TRBV11-2 to TRBJ2-4; 7 bases match TRBD2. The trim removed 0 bases at V and 0 bases at J, leaving 8 bases unmatched. Germline V CDR1 and CDR2: SGHAT, FQNNGV. The length of the CDR3 is 18 residues. The CDR3 loop reads CASSLDIGSGLAKNIQYF. The DNA for the CDR3 is TGTGCCAGCAGCTTAGATATTGGTAGCGGGTTAGCCAAAAACATTCAGTACTTC.

The chain uses TRBV7-2 and TRBJ2-3, with D perhaps TRBD1 (6 bases). This CDR3 has 15 residues. The germline V gene has CDR1 SGHTA and CDR2 FQGNSA. V lost 5 bases and J 0 bases, leaving 12 bases between the germline ends. In DNA, the CDR3 is TGTGCCAGCAGCCTCGACAGGACAAGCACAGATACGCAGTATTTT. Translation gives CASSLDRTSTDTQYF. Variable domain in full (rest from reference TRBV7-2 and TRBJ2-3): GAGVSQSPSNKVTEKGKDVELRCDPISGHTALYWYRQSLGQGLEFLIYFQGNSAPDKSGLPSDRFSAERTGGSVSTLTIQRTQQEDSAVYLCASSLDRTSTDTQYFGPGTRLTVL.

This rearrangement joins TRBV12-5 to TRBJ2-5; TRBD2 might be the D (7 bases). There are 14 residues in the CDR3. CDR1 is LGHNT and CDR2 is FRNRAP in the germline V gene. The V end lost 2 bases, the J end lost 6 bases, and 13 bases lay between the germline ends. The CDR3 reads CASGLLGGGQTQYF. CDR3 nucleotides: TGTGCTAGTGGTTTGCTCGGCGGGGGCCAGACCCAGTACTTC.

This clone was detected only a few times. The genes are TRBV4-1 and TRBJ2-7; TRBD1 matches at 7 bases. The CDR3 totals 17 residues. The V and J ends lost 0 bases and 5 bases, in that order; junction bases with no gene match: 13. CDR1 and CDR2 (germline): MGHRA, YSYEKL. The CDR3 DNA follows: TGCGCCAGCAGCCAAGAACGGACAGGACCATTTCCGGACGAGCAGTACTTC. It yields the protein CASSQERTGPFPDEQYF.

V is TRBV5-4 and J is TRBJ2-1; 9 nucleotides line up with TRBD1. The CDR3 covers 18 residues. CDR1 is SGHNT, CDR2 YYREEE, per germline (reference sequence). V was pared by 3 bases and J by 0 bases, with 10 bases of the junction left unmatched. As DNA, the CDR3 is TGTGCCAGCAGCTCGCGGGGCGGGACAGGGAGCTCCTACAATGAGCAGTTCTTC. It translates to CASSSRGGTGSSYNEQFF.

The chain couples TRBV19 to TRBJ1-4; D may be TRBD1 (6 bases). The CDR3 contains 16 residues. V lost 6 bases and J lost 4, with 18 bases in between. Germline lookup yields CDR1 LNHDA and CDR2 SQIVND (reference sequence). The CDR3 loop is CASRSGATDSNEKLFF. The CDR3 DNA reads TGTGCCAGTAGGTCAGGAGCGACGGACAGTAATGAAAAACTGTTTTTT.